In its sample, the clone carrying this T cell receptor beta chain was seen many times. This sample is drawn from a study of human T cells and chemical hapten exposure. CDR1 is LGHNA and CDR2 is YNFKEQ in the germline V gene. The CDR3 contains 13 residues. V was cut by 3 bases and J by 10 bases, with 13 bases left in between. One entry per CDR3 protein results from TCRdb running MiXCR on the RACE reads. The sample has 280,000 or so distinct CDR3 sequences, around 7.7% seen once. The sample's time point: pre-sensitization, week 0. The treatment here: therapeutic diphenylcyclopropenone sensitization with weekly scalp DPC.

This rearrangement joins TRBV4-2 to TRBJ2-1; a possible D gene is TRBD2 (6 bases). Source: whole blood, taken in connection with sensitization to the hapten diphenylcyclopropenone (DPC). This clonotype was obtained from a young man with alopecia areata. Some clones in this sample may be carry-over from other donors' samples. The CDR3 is CASSQSPGVEQFF. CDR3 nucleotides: TGTGCCAGCAGCCAGAGCCCGGGAGTCGAGCAGTTCTTC.